Shown below are 8 T cell receptor beta chains from a single sample sequenced in a study of cytomegalovirus exposure and HLA in healthy donors. PCR involved 60 Vbeta and 13 Jbeta primers. Produced via immunoSEQ multiplex PCR; TCRdb's table is partial and in-frame only. The sample holds about 70,000 clones, approximately 72% seen once. Input material: PBMCs. The source is a woman aged 30 to 39 in good health and CMV-seronegative.

The chain joins TRBV5-1 to TRBJ2-3, with 11 bases aligning to TRBD2. The CDR3 is 16 amino acids. Per the germline V gene, CDR1 is SGHRS and CDR2 is YFSETQ. Trimming at V came to 4 bases and at J to 3 bases, leaving 7 bases not matched to a gene. This CDR3 reads CASSLPSGGQTDTQYF. In nucleotides, the CDR3 is TGCGCCAGCAGCCTCCCTAGCGGGGGGCAGACAGATACGCAGTATTTT.

CDR3 nucleotides: TGTGCCAGCTCCCCAGAGGCGGATGGCTACACCTTC. Its protein is CASSPEADGYTF. The rearrangement joins TRBV18 to TRBJ1-2, with D unresolved. The germline CDR1 and CDR2 sequences are KGHSH and LQKENI. The CDR3 is 12 amino acids. Trimming cost V 6 bases and J 6 bases, with 11 bases left between them.

This clone was observed once. The J gene is TRBJ2-2, the V gene TRBV7-3, with 8 bases aligning to TRBD1. The CDR3 is 15 residues long. The ends lost 6 bases at V and 4 bases at J; junction bases unmatched: 7. From germline, CDR1 is SGHTA and CDR2 FQGTGA. CDR3: CASRGTTGATGELFF. CDR3 sequence (DNA): TGTGCCAGCAGAGGAACGACAGGGGCCACCGGGGAGCTGTTTTTT.

The chain recombines TRBV5-1 with TRBJ2-2; 10 nucleotides align to TRBD1. The CDR3 totals 16 residues. Germline CDR1 and CDR2: SGHRS and YFSETQ. Unmatched junction bases numbered 4, after V lost 0 bases and J lost 5 bases. CDR3 nucleotides: TGCGCCAGCAGCTTGGCAAGGACAGGGGGAACCGGGGAGCTGTTTTTT. Its protein is CASSLARTGGTGELFF.

A few counts support this clone. This rearrangement joins TRBV6-5 to TRBJ1-1; D possibly corresponds to TRBD1 (5 bases). Germline CDR1 reads MNHEY; CDR2 reads SVGAGI. V lost 6 bases and J 6 bases, leaving 17 bases between the germline ends. The CDR3 consists of 14 residues. In DNA form, the CDR3 reads TGTGCCAGCAGCAAACAGGATGGAAGGGCTGAAGCTTTCTTT. Residues: CASSKQDGRAEAFF.

The rearrangement links TRBV5-1 to TRBJ2-5; 14 nucleotides align to TRBD2. The V gene end was trimmed by 6 bases and the J gene end by 5 bases; junction bases not matched to a gene: 15. This CDR3 contains 18 residues. The germline V gene encodes CDR1 SGHRS and CDR2 YFSETQ. The CDR3 protein is CASKFQTSGGARVETQYF. The CDR3 DNA follows: TGCGCCAGCAAATTTCAGACTAGCGGGGGGGCCCGGGTGGAGACCCAGTACTTC.

The V call is TRBV6-5, the J call TRBJ1-1, with D possibly TRBD1 on 6 matching bases. The CDR3 extends over 15 amino acids. Germline assignment: CDR1 MNHEY and CDR2 SVGAGI. Deletions cut 2 bases from V and 1 base from J, with 11 bases between. The CDR3 region has the DNA TGTGCCAGCAGTTACGGCGACAGGAGGAACACTGAAGCTTTCTTT. Translation: CASSYGDRRNTEAFF.

V is TRBV13 and J is TRBJ2-2; 8 nucleotides match TRBD1. The germline gives CDR1 PRHDT, CDR2 FYEKMQ (reference sequence). The CDR3 consists of 15 residues. V was clipped by 1 base and J by 6 bases; unmatched bases: 4. The CDR3 spells CASSLAQGAAGELFF. The CDR3 DNA follows: TGTGCCAGCAGCTTAGCTCAGGGGGCTGCCGGGGAGCTGTTTTTT.